Listed below are T cell receptor beta chains from one sample, sequenced in a study of glioma-infiltrating T cells after dendritic cell vaccination. Measured with immunoSEQ multiplex PCR; TCRdb has only the in-frame clones, and not every one. Of 65,000 or so clones listed, roughly 86% were seen once; the top ten hold 11%. Sequenced material: blood, taken after dendritic cell vaccination. Receptors were obtained from a human donor with glioblastoma. Both conserved end residues are part of each CDR3. The D gene is left open where the match is weak. Rows may omit the clone size; those that give it use once, few, many or a size class.

v_gene	abundance	j_gene	d_gene	CDR3aa	CDR3nt
TRBV19	.	TRBJ1-5	.	CASSPGNQPQHF	TGTGCCAGTAGTCCGGGCAATCAGCCCCAGCATTTT
TRBV4-3	.	TRBJ1-2	TRBD1	CASSQVGDRGLSYGYTF	TGCGCCAGCAGCCAAGTCGGGGACAGGGGATTAAGCTATGGCTACACCTTC
TRBV5-4	.	TRBJ2-7	TRBD2	CASSPSPPPGLARYEQYF	TGTGCCAGCAGCCCCTCACCCCCCCCGGGACTAGCTCGCTACGAGCAGTACTTC
TRBV9	.	TRBJ2-3	.	CASSVDLITDTQYF	TGTGCCAGCAGCGTAGACCTAATCACAGATACGCAGTATTTT
TRBV10-3	.	TRBJ1-1	TRBD1	CATRQGRTEAFF	TGTGCCACCAGACAGGGGCGTACTGAAGCTTTCTTT
TRBV25-1	.	TRBJ1-6	.	CASSSDRGLSPLHF	TGTGCCAGCAGTTCGGACAGAGGACTCTCACCCCTCCACTTT
TRBV29-1	.	TRBJ2-7	TRBD1	CSVGTGAPYEQYF	TGCAGCGTAGGGACAGGGGCCCCCTACGAGCAGTACTTC
TRBV6-5	.	TRBJ1-2	TRBD1	CASSQTGDYGYTF	TGTGCCAGCAGCCAAACAGGGGACTATGGCTACACCTTC
TRBV18	.	TRBJ2-1	TRBD1	CASSPPTGGSYNEQFF	TGTGCCAGCTCACCACCGACAGGGGGCTCCTACAATGAGCAGTTCTTC
TRBV30	.	TRBJ1-2	.	CAWSLQRGANYGYTF	TGTGCCTGGAGTCTCCAGCGGGGGGCTAACTATGGCTACACCTTC
TRBV6-5	once	TRBJ1-1	.	CASRTFMPTEAFF	TGTGCCAGCAGAACATTCATGCCCACTGAAGCTTTCTTT
TRBV7-2	.	TRBJ2-7	TRBD2	CASSLDIAGTSYEQYF	TGTGCCAGCAGCTTAGATATAGCGGGGACCTCCTACGAGCAGTACTTC
TRBV30	.	TRBJ2-1	TRBD1	CAWNKGQGAFDEQFF	TGTGCCTGGAATAAGGGGCAGGGGGCTTTCGATGAGCAGTTCTTC
TRBV18	.	TRBJ2-3	TRBD1	CASSPRGQDSTDTQYF	TGTGCCAGCTCACCACGAGGACAGGACAGCACAGATACGCAGTATTTT
TRBV10-2	.	TRBJ1-6	.	CASSGLISSYNSPLHF	TGCGCCAGCAGTGGACTGATTAGCTCCTATAATTCACCCCTCCACTTT
TRBV19	once	TRBJ2-5	.	CASSNAGRPEVETQYF	TGTGCCAGTAGTAACGCGGGCCGGCCGGAGGTAGAGACCCAGTACTTC
TRBV6-6	.	TRBJ1-1	TRBD1	CASRSMGDRLNTEAFF	TGTGCCAGCAGATCGATGGGGGACAGGTTGAACACTGAAGCTTTCTTT
TRBV5-1	.	TRBJ2-3	.	CASRKLTSDTDTQYF	TGCGCCAGCAGGAAATTGACATCCGACACAGATACGCAGTATTTT
TRBV5-3	.	TRBJ1-5	.	CARSLGGQRNQPQHF	TGTGCCAGAAGCTTGGGTGGACAACGCAATCAGCCCCAGCATTTT
TRBV6-5	few	TRBJ1-5	TRBD1	CASRRSTGGRQPQHF	TGTGCCAGCAGACGATCGACAGGGGGCCGGCAGCCCCAGCATTTT
TRBV2	.	TRBJ2-4	.	CASRTGGAKNIQYF	TGTGCCAGCAGAACAGGCGGCGCCAAAAACATTCAGTACTTC
TRBV4-2	once	TRBJ2-7	TRBD1	CASGRDRMSSEQYF	TGTGCCAGCGGACGGGACAGGATGTCCTCCGAGCAGTACTTC
TRBV9	once	TRBJ2-1	.	CASSKLSAVTNEQFF	TGTGCCAGCAGCAAACTATCAGCGGTCACTAATGAGCAGTTCTTC
TRBV5-4	few	TRBJ2-3	TRBD2	CASRRTSGTSTDTQYF	TGTGCCAGCAGACGGACTAGCGGGACTAGCACAGATACGCAGTATTTT
TRBV6-5	.	TRBJ2-1	TRBD2	CATLAGGNNEQFF	TGTGCCACCTTAGCGGGGGGCAACAATGAGCAGTTCTTC
TRBV10-3	once	TRBJ1-3	.	CAITTGRSGNTIYF	TGTGCCATCACCACGGGAAGATCTGGAAACACCATATATTTT
TRBV5-4	.	TRBJ1-1	.	CASRLGQGAHEAFF	TGTGCCAGCAGACTTGGACAAGGAGCACATGAAGCTTTCTTT
TRBV18	.	TRBJ2-7	TRBD2	CASSPLPRASGNFLYEQYF	TGTGCCAGCTCACCATTGCCCCGGGCTAGCGGGAACTTCCTCTACGAGCAGTACTTC
TRBV7-9	.	TRBJ2-7	TRBD2	CASSLGTSGRALNEQYF	TGTGCCAGCAGCTTGGGGACTAGCGGGAGGGCCCTCAACGAGCAGTACTTC
TRBV7-2	.	TRBJ1-2	TRBD1	CASTLRGDGYTF	TGTGCCAGCACCCTCAGGGGGGATGGCTACACCTTC
TRBV7-8	once	TRBJ1-1	.	CASSLVQGNTEAFF	TGTGCCAGCAGCTTGGTCCAGGGGAACACTGAAGCTTTCTTT
TRBV7-3	.	TRBJ2-1	TRBD2	CASSEPGRDYNEQFF	TGTGCCAGCAGCGAACCCGGGAGGGACTACAATGAGCAGTTCTTC
TRBV4-2	.	TRBJ2-3	TRBD2	CASSLQTSGDSTDTQYF	TGTGCCAGCAGCCTCCAGACTAGCGGGGATAGCACAGATACGCAGTATTTT
TRBV18	.	TRBJ1-4	.	CASSLGANEKLFF	TGTGCCAGCTCCCTGGGAGCGAATGAAAAACTGTTTTTT
TRBV4-2	.	TRBJ1-5	TRBD1	CASSQGAGTGNQPQHF	TGTGCCAGCAGCCAGGGGGCCGGGACAGGGAATCAGCCCCAGCATTTT
TRBV27	.	TRBJ2-2	.	CASIPSGAGVDTGELFF	TGTGCCAGCATCCCTTCGGGGGCGGGGGTCGACACCGGGGAGCTGTTTTTT